Each of the 6 T cell receptor beta chains below was sequenced from the same sample in a study of identical twins. TCRdb re-called the 5' RACE reads with MiXCR, one entry per CDR3 protein. The repertoire holds 570,000 or so distinct CDR3 sequences, with roughly 9.9% as singletons. These same records also appear under a second study, on yellow fever vaccine responses in identical twins.

The sample was PBMCs. These TCRs come from a woman younger than 35 in good health.

This chain connects TRBV28 to TRBJ1-4, with 8 bases identical to TRBD1. V lost 0 bases to trimming and J lost 3 bases; unmatched junction nucleotides: 3. The length of the CDR3 is 16 residues. Germline CDR1 is MDHEN and CDR2 is SYDVKM. Here the CDR3 DNA reads TGTGCCAGCAGTTTATGGAGGACAGGGTCTAATGAAAAACTGTTTTTT. Amino acids: CASSLWRTGSNEKLFF. The variable domain in full, completed from reference TRBV28 and TRBJ1-4, reads DVKVTQSSRYLVKRTGEKVFLECVQDMDHENMFWYRQDPGLGLRLIYFSYDVKMKEKGDIPEGYSVSREKKERFSLILESASTNQTSMYLCASSLWRTGSNEKLFFGSGTQLSVL.

The sample holds a few counts of this clonotype. The V gene is TRBV20-1, the J gene TRBJ2-7; possibly TRBD2 for D (5 bases). The CDR3 totals 12 residues. Trimming removed 1 base at V and 6 bases at J, with 10 bases between. Germline V gene lookup returns CDR1 DFQATT and CDR2 SNEGSKA (reference sequence). CDR3 region: CSARGDGGEQYF. The CDR3 coding sequence is TGCAGTGCTAGAGGAGATGGAGGCGAGCAGTACTTC.

This clonotype was seen a handful of times. The chain employs TRBV15 and TRBJ1-5, with D possibly TRBD1 on 5 matching bases. With 3 bases removed from V and 5 bases from J, the gap between germline ends came to 8 bases. CDR3 length equals 13 residues. Looked up from germline, CDR1 is LNHNV and CDR2 is YYDKDF (reference sequence). The CDR3 DNA follows: TGTGCCACCAGCAGGCAGGGCGATCAGCCCCAGCATTTT. Protein sequence: CATSRQGDQPQHF.

As for this clonotype: A junction boundary mismatches the germline segment, possibly from a read error. V usage is TRBV7-9 and J usage is TRBJ2-2; TRBD1 matches at 7 bases. The CDR3 has 17 residues. From germline, CDR1 is SEHNR and CDR2 FQNEAQ (reference sequence). The CDR3 DNA is TGTACCAGCAGCTTAGGCGGACAGGCCCTGACGGTCGGGGAGCTGTTTTTT. As protein: CTSSLGGQALTVGELFF.

V usage is TRBV29-1 and J usage is TRBJ2-3; D may match TRBD1 or TRBD2 (5 bases each). CDR3 length equals 17 residues. Per germline, CDR1 SQVTM and CDR2 ANQGSEA. V lost 0 bases to trimming and J lost 2 bases, with 18 bases between them. The CDR3 reads CSVEDPDETDYTDTQYF. CDR3 DNA sequence: TGCAGCGTTGAAGATCCGGATGAGACAGACTACACAGATACGCAGTATTTT.

This clonotype has just a few counts. The rearrangement uses TRBV12-3 or TRBV12-4 and TRBJ1-5; D call uncertain. This CDR3 is built from 12 residues. V dropped 6 bases and J dropped 7 bases, with 10 bases sitting between them. This CDR3 is CASRKIGQPQHF. The CDR3 DNA follows: TGTGCCAGCAGAAAGATCGGACAGCCCCAGCATTTT.